This record looks at one T cell receptor beta chain sequence and its context. Its antigen remains unknown. This entry comes from a study of T cell repertoires in cytomegalovirus infection. Study details: Indicated by public TCR beta signatures were CMV infection and matching HLA type. Study-wide results and caveats: CMV-specific TCR beta clonotypes restricted by HLA-C dominated the ex vivo response. Cumulative public TCR beta family frequency identified CMV carriers with the relevant HLA.

TCRdb re-called the reads through MiXCR, storing one row per CDR3 protein. The sample yields roughly 700,000 distinct CDR3 sequences, roughly 30% seen once. Germline-derived CDR1 and CDR2 are SEHNR and FQNEAQ (reference sequence). V was clipped by 4 bases and J by 4 bases; unmatched bases: 9. The CDR3 is made up of 16 amino acids. Sequencing was performed on cultured PBMCs, taken from culture after CMV antigen stimulation. This rearrangement joins TRBV7-9 to TRBJ2-2; 7 bases match TRBD1. This receptor was taken from a human donor in good health (CMV status not recorded). Some clones in this sample may be carry-over from other donors' samples. This CDR3 reads CASSSGDRELTGELFF. Written as DNA, the CDR3 is TGTGCCAGCAGCTCGGGCGACAGGGAGCTCACCGGGGAGCTGTTTTTT. Together with reference TRBV7-9 and TRBJ2-2, the CDR3 gives the full variable domain: DTGVSQNPRHKITKRGQNVTFRCDPISEHNRLYWYRQTLGQGPEFLTYFQNEAQLEKSRLLSDRFSAERPKGSFSTLEIQRTEQGDSAMYLCASSSGDRELTGELFFGEGSRLTVL.